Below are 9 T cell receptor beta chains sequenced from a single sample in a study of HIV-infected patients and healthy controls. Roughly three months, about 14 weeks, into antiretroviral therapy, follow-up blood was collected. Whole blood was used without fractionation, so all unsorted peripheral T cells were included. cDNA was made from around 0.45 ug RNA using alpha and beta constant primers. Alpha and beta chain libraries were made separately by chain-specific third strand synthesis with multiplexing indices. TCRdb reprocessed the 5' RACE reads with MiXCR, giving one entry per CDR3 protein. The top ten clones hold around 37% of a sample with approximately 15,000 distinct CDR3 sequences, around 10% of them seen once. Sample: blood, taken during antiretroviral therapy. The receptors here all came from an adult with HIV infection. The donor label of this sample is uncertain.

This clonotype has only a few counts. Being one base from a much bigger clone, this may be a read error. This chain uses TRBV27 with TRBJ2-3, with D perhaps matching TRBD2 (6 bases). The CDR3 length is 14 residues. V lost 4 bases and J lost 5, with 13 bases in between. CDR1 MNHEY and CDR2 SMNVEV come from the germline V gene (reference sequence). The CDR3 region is CASSSSISGDTQYF. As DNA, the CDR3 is TGTGCCAGCAGTTCATCTATTAGCGGAGATACGCAGTATTTT.

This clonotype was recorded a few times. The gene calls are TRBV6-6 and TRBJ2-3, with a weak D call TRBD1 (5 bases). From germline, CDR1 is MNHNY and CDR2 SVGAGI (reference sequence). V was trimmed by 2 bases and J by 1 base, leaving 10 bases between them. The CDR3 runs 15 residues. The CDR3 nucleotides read TGTGCCAGCAGTTACGGGGCCGCTGGCACAGATACGCAGTATTTT. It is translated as CASSYGAAGTDTQYF.

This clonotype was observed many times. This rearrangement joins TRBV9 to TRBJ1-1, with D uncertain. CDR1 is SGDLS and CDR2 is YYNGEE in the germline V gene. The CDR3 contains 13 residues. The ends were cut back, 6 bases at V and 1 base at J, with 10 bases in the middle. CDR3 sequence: CASTPQTNTEAFF. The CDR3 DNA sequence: TGTGCCAGCACCCCCCAGACGAACACTGAAGCTTTCTTT. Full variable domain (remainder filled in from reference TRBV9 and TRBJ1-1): DSGVTQTPKHLITATGQRVTLRCSPRSGDLSVYWYQQSLDQGLQFLIQYYNGEERAKGNILERFSAQQFPDLHSELNLSSLELGDSALYFCASTPQTNTEAFFGQGTRLTVV.

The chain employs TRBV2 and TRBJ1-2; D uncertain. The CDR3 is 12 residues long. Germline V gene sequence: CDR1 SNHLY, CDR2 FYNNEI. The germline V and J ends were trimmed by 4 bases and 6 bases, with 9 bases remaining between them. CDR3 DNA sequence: TGTGCCAGCAGTGGAGACACTAATGGCTACACCTTC. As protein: CASSGDTNGYTF.

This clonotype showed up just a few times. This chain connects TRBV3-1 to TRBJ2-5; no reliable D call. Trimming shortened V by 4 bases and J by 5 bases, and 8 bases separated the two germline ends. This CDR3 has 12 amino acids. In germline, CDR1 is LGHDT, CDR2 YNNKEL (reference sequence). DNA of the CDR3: TGTGCCAGCAGCCTTTTCCGGGAGACCCAGTACTTC. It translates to CASSLFRETQYF.

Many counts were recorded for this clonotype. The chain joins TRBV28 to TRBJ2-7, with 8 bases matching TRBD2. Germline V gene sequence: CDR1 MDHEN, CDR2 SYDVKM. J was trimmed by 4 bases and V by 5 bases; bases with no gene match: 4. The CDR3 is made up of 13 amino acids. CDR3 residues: CASSPGTRYEQYF. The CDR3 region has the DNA TGTGCCAGCAGTCCCGGGACTAGATACGAGCAGTACTTC.

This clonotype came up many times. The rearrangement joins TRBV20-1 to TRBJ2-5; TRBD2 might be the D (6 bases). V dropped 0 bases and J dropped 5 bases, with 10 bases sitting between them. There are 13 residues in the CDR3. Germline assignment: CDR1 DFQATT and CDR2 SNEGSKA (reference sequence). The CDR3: CSARDWEAETQYF. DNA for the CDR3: TGCAGTGCTAGAGATTGGGAGGCCGAGACCCAGTACTTC.

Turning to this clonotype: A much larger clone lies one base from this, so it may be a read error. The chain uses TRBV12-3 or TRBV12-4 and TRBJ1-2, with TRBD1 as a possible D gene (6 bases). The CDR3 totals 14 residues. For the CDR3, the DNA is TGTGCCAGAAGTTTAAGAACAGGGAACTATGGCTACACCTTC. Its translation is CARSLRTGNYGYTF.

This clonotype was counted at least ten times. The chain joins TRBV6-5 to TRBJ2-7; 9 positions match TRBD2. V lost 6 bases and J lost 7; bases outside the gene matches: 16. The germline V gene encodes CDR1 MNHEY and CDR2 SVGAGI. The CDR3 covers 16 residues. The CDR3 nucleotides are TGTGCCAGCAGCTCCCCGAGGCTAGCGGGAAAGGGAGAGCAGTACTTC. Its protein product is CASSSPRLAGKGEQYF.